This TCR beta chain was sequenced during a study of T-cell memory formation after mild COVID-19. Study-wide background: TCR clusters were mostly confined to one donor each.

This clonotype occurred a few times. Antigen: not known. Broader study findings: That cross-reactive memory joined was suggested by some responding clones appearing in pre-infection memory. Most CD4+ clones that shrank were in CM and EM, while CD8+ ones turned up in EMRA.

Trimming took 6 bases from V and 3 from J, leaving 14 bases between them. This CDR3 contains 14 residues. The V gene's germline CDR1 is SQVTM and CDR2 ANQGSEA. TCRdb reprocessed the 5' RACE reads via MiXCR and lists one record per CDR3 protein. The sample holds approximately 440,000 distinct CDR3 sequences; around 19% are singletons and the top ten take about 8.8%. The chain is built from TRBV29-1 and TRBJ2-2, with D possibly being TRBD1 (5 bases). The sample consisted of PBMCs or a T cell subset sorted from them (not recorded which). The origin of this receptor is an adult woman who had mild COVID-19 (a few samples of this study predate the infection). Cell type and time point are not known. In nucleotides, the CDR3 is TGCAGCGTCGGATTACCAGGGTACACCGGGGAGCTGTTTTTT. It translates to CSVGLPGYTGELFF.